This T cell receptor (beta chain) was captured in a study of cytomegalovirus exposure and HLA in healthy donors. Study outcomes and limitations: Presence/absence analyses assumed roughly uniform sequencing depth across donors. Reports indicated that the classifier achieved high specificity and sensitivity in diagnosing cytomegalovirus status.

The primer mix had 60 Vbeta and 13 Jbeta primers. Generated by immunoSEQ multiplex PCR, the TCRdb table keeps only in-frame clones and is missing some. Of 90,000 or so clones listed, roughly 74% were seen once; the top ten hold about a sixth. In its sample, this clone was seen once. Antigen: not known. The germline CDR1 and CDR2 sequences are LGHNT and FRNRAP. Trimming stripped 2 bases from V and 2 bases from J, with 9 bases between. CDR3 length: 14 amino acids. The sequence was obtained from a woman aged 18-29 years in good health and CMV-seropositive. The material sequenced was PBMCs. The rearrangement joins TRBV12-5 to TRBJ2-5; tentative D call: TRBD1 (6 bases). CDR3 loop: CASGLTGRQETQYF. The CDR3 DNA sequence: TGTGCTAGTGGTTTGACAGGGAGACAAGAGACCCAGTACTTC.